The clone carrying this T cell receptor beta chain was recorded only once. This sample was included in a study of blood T cell repertoires in COVID-19. The CDR3 consists of 14 residues. Trimming pared 0 bases from V and 7 bases from J, leaving 8 bases between. The germline gives CDR1 SGDLS, CDR2 YYNGEE. The table came from immunoSEQ multiplex PCR; TCRdb's copy has only in-frame clones and leaves some out. Of fewer than 350,000 clones in the sample, approximately 89% were seen once. The sample was peripheral blood. The chain is built from TRBV9 and TRBJ1-6, with D tentatively TRBD1 (5 bases). The TCR was taken from an older woman with COVID-19, enrolled during active disease. The CDR3 protein is CASSVGQINSPLHF. CDR3 nucleotide sequence: TGTGCCAGCAGCGTAGGACAGATAAATTCACCCCTCCACTTT. The full variable domain, completed using reference TRBV9 and TRBJ1-6, is DSGVTQTPKHLITATGQRVTLRCSPRSGDLSVYWYQQSLDQGLQFLIQYYNGEERAKGNILERFSAQQFPDLHSELNLSSLELGDSALYFCASSVGQINSPLHFGNGTRLTVT.